A selection of T cell receptor beta chains follows, all from one sample in a study of blood T cell repertoires in COVID-19. Measured with immunoSEQ multiplex PCR; TCRdb has only the in-frame clones, and not every one. The table lists under 100,000 clones, more than 65% of them singletons. Material for sequencing was peripheral blood. All receptors derive from a woman older than 75 with active or convalescent COVID-19. The conserved cysteine and the conserved F or W are not part of the CDR3 here. Fields, in order: J gene, V gene, clone size, CDR3 length, CDR3 protein. The size entry is marked missing in some rows and otherwise reads once, few, many or a size class.

j_gene: TRBJ1-2; v_gene: TRBV2; abundance: .; len: 10; CDR3aa: ASREGNYGYT
j_gene: TRBJ1-6; v_gene: TRBV5-5; abundance: .; len: 12; CDR3aa: ASSLGGGNSPLH
j_gene: TRBJ2-7; v_gene: TRBV5-1; abundance: few; len: 12; CDR3aa: ASSSSGQGYEQY
j_gene: TRBJ2-5; v_gene: TRBV9; abundance: .; len: 13; CDR3aa: ASSVGGGAVETQY
j_gene: TRBJ1-4; v_gene: TRBV28; abundance: .; len: 12; CDR3aa: ASIDSATNEKLF
j_gene: TRBJ1-1; v_gene: TRBV28; abundance: few; len: 12; CDR3aa: ASAPTSANTEAF
j_gene: TRBJ1-4; v_gene: TRBV5-1; abundance: .; len: 13; CDR3aa: ASSFVGATNEKLF
j_gene: TRBJ2-5; v_gene: TRBV5-1; abundance: .; len: 12; CDR3aa: ASSLPGTQETQY
j_gene: TRBJ1-5; v_gene: TRBV6-5; abundance: .; len: 13; CDR3aa: ASSYQGYSNQPQH
j_gene: TRBJ1-2; v_gene: TRBV28; abundance: .; len: 12; CDR3aa: ASSFGQANYGYT
j_gene: TRBJ1-1; v_gene: TRBV5-4; abundance: .; len: 14; CDR3aa: ASSPPSGGGITEAF
j_gene: TRBJ1-6; v_gene: TRBV6-2/TRBV6-3; abundance: .; len: 12; CDR3aa: ASSYRDIGSPLH
j_gene: TRBJ2-5; v_gene: TRBV4-1; abundance: .; len: 13; CDR3aa: ASSQEFWARETQY
j_gene: TRBJ1-2; v_gene: TRBV11-2; abundance: .; len: 13; CDR3aa: ASSLHRDRVYGYT
j_gene: TRBJ2-5; v_gene: TRBV18; abundance: .; len: 13; CDR3aa: ASSALGGGEETQY
j_gene: TRBJ2-2; v_gene: TRBV7-3; abundance: .; len: 10; CDR3aa: ASSRNTGELF
j_gene: TRBJ1-4; v_gene: TRBV7-8; abundance: .; len: 13; CDR3aa: ASSATGRVGEKLF
j_gene: TRBJ2-7; v_gene: TRBV11-2; abundance: few; len: 12; CDR3aa: ASSENQGFGEQY
j_gene: TRBJ2-1; v_gene: TRBV11-2; abundance: .; len: 11; CDR3aa: ASSRAGLNEQF
j_gene: TRBJ2-5; v_gene: TRBV24-1; abundance: .; len: 15; CDR3aa: ATSDSGDRGKRETQY
j_gene: TRBJ2-1; v_gene: TRBV6-6; abundance: .; len: 14; CDR3aa: ASSYSKGGGVSGQF
j_gene: TRBJ2-1; v_gene: TRBV24-1; abundance: .; len: 12; CDR3aa: ATSTQEGGDEQF
j_gene: TRBJ2-5; v_gene: TRBV5-1; abundance: .; len: 11; CDR3aa: ASSLPDQETQY
j_gene: TRBJ2-1; v_gene: TRBV20-1; abundance: .; len: 9; CDR3aa: SAERGNEQF
j_gene: TRBJ1-1; v_gene: TRBV10-3; abundance: .; len: 10; CDR3aa: AITQGASEAF
j_gene: TRBJ2-1; v_gene: TRBV9; abundance: .; len: 13; CDR3aa: ASSPRDWVYNEQF
j_gene: TRBJ2-5; v_gene: TRBV5-1; abundance: .; len: 14; CDR3aa: ASSLDGGQYQETQY
j_gene: TRBJ2-7; v_gene: TRBV7-2; abundance: .; len: 11; CDR3aa: AKTGLIPYEQY
j_gene: TRBJ2-7; v_gene: TRBV9; abundance: .; len: 13; CDR3aa: ASSVAPDTTYEQY
j_gene: TRBJ2-1; v_gene: TRBV6-6; abundance: .; len: 11; CDR3aa: ASSLDRDNEQF
j_gene: TRBJ1-1; v_gene: TRBV30; abundance: .; len: 11; CDR3aa: AWIGHENTEAF
j_gene: TRBJ1-6; v_gene: TRBV2; abundance: .; len: 14; CDR3aa: ASSEESTGASLTLH
j_gene: TRBJ1-6; v_gene: TRBV4-3; abundance: .; len: 13; CDR3aa: ASSQYRDTLSPLH
j_gene: TRBJ1-2; v_gene: TRBV9; abundance: .; len: 15; CDR3aa: ASSAPGTGHHLGGYT
j_gene: TRBJ1-6; v_gene: TRBV4-3; abundance: .; len: 14; CDR3aa: ASSQGATLGGSPLH
j_gene: TRBJ1-5; v_gene: TRBV3-1/TRBV3-2; abundance: .; len: 13; CDR3aa: ASSQDGGSQRPQH
j_gene: TRBJ1-4; v_gene: TRBV19; abundance: .; len: 17; CDR3aa: ATYLGRGSHLATNEKLF